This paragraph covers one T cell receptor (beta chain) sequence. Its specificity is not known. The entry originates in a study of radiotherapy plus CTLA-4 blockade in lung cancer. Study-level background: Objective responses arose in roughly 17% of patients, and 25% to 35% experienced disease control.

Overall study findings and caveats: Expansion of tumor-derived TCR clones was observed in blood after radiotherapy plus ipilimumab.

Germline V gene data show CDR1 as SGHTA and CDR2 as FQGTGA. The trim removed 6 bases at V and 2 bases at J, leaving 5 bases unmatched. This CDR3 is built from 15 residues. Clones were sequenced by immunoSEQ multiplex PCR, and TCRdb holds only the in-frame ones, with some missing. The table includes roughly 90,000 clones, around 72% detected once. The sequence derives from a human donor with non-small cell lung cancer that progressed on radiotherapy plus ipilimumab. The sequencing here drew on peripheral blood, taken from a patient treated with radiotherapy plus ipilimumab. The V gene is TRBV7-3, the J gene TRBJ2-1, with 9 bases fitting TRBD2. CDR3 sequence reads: CASSRSGSAYNEQFF. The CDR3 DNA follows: TGTGCCAGCAGTCGTAGCGGGAGCGCCTACAATGAGCAGTTCTTC. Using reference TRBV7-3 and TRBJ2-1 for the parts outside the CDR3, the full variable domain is GAGVSQTPSNKVTEKGKYVELRCDPISGHTALYWYRQSLGQGPEFLIYFQGTGAADDSGLPNDRFFAVRPEGSVSTLKIQRTERGDSAVYLCASSRSGSAYNEQFFGPGTRLTVL.